The 21 T cell receptor beta chains given below trace back to one sample, sequenced in a study of T cells in Graves' hyperthyroidism and ophthalmopathy. Amplification of TCR beta CDR3 regions used RNA as the template. In the first-round RT-PCR of the TCR CDR3, the HTBI primer set was used. TCRdb re-derived calls from the multiplex PCR reads in MiXCR, one entry per CDR3 protein. The sample holds about 150,000 distinct CDR3 sequences, less than 25% seen once. Specimen: blood. These receptors were obtained from a woman aged 45 to 65 with Graves' hyperthyroidism that later progressed to Graves' ophthalmopathy.

This clonotype was counted many times. This chain joins TRBV5-1 and TRBJ1-1, with D perhaps TRBD1 (5 bases). The ends were cut back, 0 bases at V and 0 bases at J, with 15 bases in the middle. Germline V gives CDR1 SGHRS, CDR2 YFSETQ. This CDR3 contains 17 residues. CDR3 in DNA: TGCGCCAGCAGCTTGGGGGCCCTACGGACAATGAACACTGAAGCTTTCTTT. It is translated as CASSLGALRTMNTEAFF.

Comment on this clonotype: Given a much more abundant clone one base away, this may be a read error. The J gene is TRBJ2-7, the V gene TRBV29-1; TRBD2 matches 9 bases. The CDR3 is made up of 15 amino acids. V lost 4 bases, J lost 7 bases, and 14 bases stayed unmatched. Per germline, CDR1 SQVTM and CDR2 ANQGSEA. The CDR3 sequence: CSVGAGGAGGDEQYF. DNA for the CDR3: TGCAGCGTTGGGGCCGGGGGAGCGGGGGGTGATGAGCAGTACTTC.

The table lists this clonotype with many counts. The chain has TRBV20-1 and TRBJ2-1; 7 bases fit TRBD2. This CDR3 contains 15 residues. Germline values: CDR1 DFQATT, CDR2 SNEGSKA (reference sequence). The ends lost 7 bases at V and 2 bases at J; junction bases unmatched: 11. The CDR3 region is CSGGVAGAPYNEQFF. CDR3 DNA sequence: TGCAGTGGCGGTGTTGCGGGAGCCCCCTACAATGAGCAGTTCTTC.

This clonotype was recorded at least ten times. The chain employs TRBV18 and TRBJ2-1; 12 nucleotides agree with TRBD2. Germline V CDR1 and CDR2: KGHSH, LQKENI. The CDR3 runs to 16 residues. J was trimmed by 9 bases and V by 4 bases; bases with no gene match: 10. CDR3 sequence reads: CASSHAGTSGRPEQFF. In DNA form, the CDR3 reads TGTGCCAGCTCACATGCAGGAACTAGCGGGAGGCCTGAGCAGTTCTTC.

This clonotype has at least ten counts. The chain links TRBV12-3 or TRBV12-4 to TRBJ1-1; no definite D call. V was trimmed by 8 bases and J by 2 bases, leaving 18 bases between them. The CDR3 runs 15 residues. CDR3 loop: CASGSRGGSNTEAFF. In DNA, the CDR3 is TGTGCCAGCGGATCCCGGGGAGGGTCCAACACTGAAGCTTTCTTT.

This clonotype appeared many times. CDR3 DNA sequence: TGTGCCTGGAGTTCAGGGCCCAATCAGCCCCAGCATTTT. This gives the protein CAWSSGPNQPQHF. This sequence joins TRBV30 and TRBJ1-5; the D gene is possibly TRBD1 (5 bases). Trimming took off 2 bases at V and 3 bases at J, with 8 bases between the two ends. Per the germline V gene, CDR1 is GTSNPN and CDR2 is SVGIG (reference sequence). The CDR3 sequence is 13 residues long. The variable domain in full, completed from reference TRBV30 and TRBJ1-5, reads SQTIHQWPATLVQPVGSPLSLECTVEGTSNPNLYWYRQAAGRGLQLLFYSVGIGQISSEVPQNLSASRPQDRQFILSSKKLLLSDSGFYLCAWSSGPNQPQHFGDGTRLSIL.

This clonotype was picked up many times. J is TRBJ1-1 and V is TRBV12-3 or TRBV12-4; TRBD1 agrees at 7 bases. With V trimmed by 5 bases and J by 12 bases, 9 bases remained unmatched. The CDR3 runs 12 residues. The CDR3 DNA sequence: TGTGCCAGCAGTCAACAAACAGGGGTAACTTTCTTT. Amino acid sequence: CASSQQTGVTFF.

The chain is built from TRBV6-5 and TRBJ1-1; D remains ambiguous. V shed 0 bases and J shed 0 bases, with 14 bases lying between them. This CDR3 is 17 amino acids long. Germline loops: CDR1 MNHEY, CDR2 SVGAGI. CDR3 region: CASSYSIRVIMNTEAFF. DNA of the CDR3: TGTGCCAGCAGTTACTCGATCAGAGTGATTATGAACACTGAAGCTTTCTTT.

The sample holds a few counts of this clonotype. The CDR3 region is CASSQDGATQYF. The CDR3 DNA follows: TGTGCCAGCAGCCAAGACGGCGCTACGCAGTATTTT. V gene TRBV4-2 combines with J gene TRBJ2-3, with D uncertain. The CDR3 runs 12 residues. Germline V gene lookup returns CDR1 LGHNA and CDR2 YNFKEQ. Trimming left V 0 bases short and J 8 bases short, with 6 bases between.

This sequence joins TRBV5-5 and TRBJ2-1, with D unclear. The CDR3 totals 15 residues. V lost 0 bases to trimming and J lost 7 bases, with 14 bases between them. Germline-derived CDR1 and CDR2 are SGHKS and YYEKEE (reference sequence). As DNA, the CDR3 is TGTGCCAGCAGCTTGGACCTGCCCCCCGCGAATGAGCAGTTCTTC. This sequence encodes CASSLDLPPANEQFF.

This rearrangement joins TRBV7-8 to TRBJ2-7, with TRBD2 identical over 8 bases. This CDR3 comprises 16 residues. V gave up 1 base and J gave up 7 bases; unmatched junction bases: 12. Germline-derived CDR1 and CDR2 are SGHVS and FQNEAQ. DNA of the CDR3: TGTGCCAGCAGCTTAGAGTCGGGAGGGGACTACGTTGAGCAGTACTTC. This sequence encodes CASSLESGGDYVEQYF.

This clonotype was seen repeatedly, ten times or more. The chain is built from TRBV29-1 and TRBJ2-1, with 15 bases aligning to TRBD2. Trimming took 6 bases from V and 8 from J; bases not matched to a gene: 11. Germline CDR1 is SQVTM and CDR2 is ANQGSEA. The CDR3 has 16 residues. The CDR3 coding sequence is TGCAGCGTCTGTTTGATCGGGACTAGCGGGAGGTATGAGCAGTTCTTC. This translates into CSVCLIGTSGRYEQFF.

This clonotype was counted ten times or more. This chain uses TRBV6-1 with TRBJ1-1, with D possibly matching TRBD1 (5 bases). This CDR3 spans 15 amino acids. Trimming cost V 7 bases and J 4 bases, with 19 bases left between them. Germline V CDR1 and CDR2: MNHNS, SASEGT. CDR3 coding DNA: TGTGCCAGCACCCCCCGGGGGGTATGGGCCACTGAAGCTTTCTTT. Translating it yields CASTPRGVWATEAFF.

This clonotype has at least ten counts. The CDR3 is CASSLDLTSGRAEQFF. CDR3 coding DNA: TGTGCCAGCAGCTTAGACTTGACTAGCGGGAGAGCGGAGCAGTTCTTC. The chain has TRBV7-2 and TRBJ2-1; 12 positions match TRBD2. From germline, CDR1 is SGHTA and CDR2 FQGNSA. The CDR3 totals 16 residues. V gave up 1 base and J gave up 10 bases; unmatched junction bases: 8. Combining the CDR3 with reference TRBV7-2 and TRBJ2-1 gives the whole variable domain GAGVSQSPSNKVTEKGKDVELRCDPISGHTALYWYRQSLGQGLEFLIYFQGNSAPDKSGLPSDRFSAERTGGSVSTLTIQRTQQEDSAVYLCASSLDLTSGRAEQFFGPGTRLTVL.

This clonotype was seen at least ten times. The chain recombines TRBV2 with TRBJ2-5, with TRBD2 matching 9 bases. With V trimmed by 4 bases and J by 4 bases, 10 bases remained unmatched. This CDR3 spans 16 amino acids. In germline, CDR1 is SNHLY, CDR2 FYNNEI. CDR3 protein: CASSGVGSGSAETQYF. CDR3 nucleotide sequence: TGTGCCAGCAGTGGCGTAGGTAGCGGGAGTGCAGAGACCCAGTACTTC.

This clonotype has ten or more counts. V is TRBV15 and J is TRBJ2-1; TRBD2 matches 7 bases. The CDR3 consists of 16 residues. V trimming: 1 base; J trimming: 5 bases; junction bases outside the gene matches: 8. Germline values: CDR1 LNHNV, CDR2 YYDKDF (reference sequence). CDR3: CATSRGTGGSNNEQFF. CDR3 nucleotides: TGTGCCACCAGCAGAGGCACGGGCGGGAGCAACAATGAGCAGTTCTTC.

This sequence joins TRBV19 and TRBJ2-1; 9 bases match TRBD1. Germline CDR1 reads LNHDA; CDR2 reads SQIVND (reference sequence). The junction had 7 bases not matched to a gene; V was cut back by 5 bases and J by 2 bases. This CDR3 region has 16 residues. The CDR3 sequence is CASSQQQGAPYNEQFF. CDR3 sequence (DNA): TGTGCCAGTAGTCAACAACAGGGGGCCCCCTACAATGAGCAGTTCTTC.

This clonotype was observed many times. This sequence joins TRBV9 and TRBJ2-6; a possible D gene is TRBD1 (8 bases). V dropped 1 base and J dropped 4 bases, with 36 bases sitting between them. CDR1 SGDLS and CDR2 YYNGEE come from the germline V gene. CDR3 length: 24 residues. This CDR3 reads CASSVRAGGGGMSGSSWGANVLTF. The CDR3 DNA sequence: TGTGCCAGCAGCGTACGAGCAGGGGGCGGGGGAATGAGTGGATCCTCCTGGGGGGCCAACGTCCTGACTTTC.

This clonotype was seen a few times. The chain links TRBV19 to TRBJ1-5, with D maybe TRBD1 (6 bases). The CDR3 is 17 amino acids. In germline, CDR1 is LNHDA, CDR2 SQIVND (reference sequence). V was clipped by 10 bases and J by 1 base, with 23 bases between them. CDR3 nucleotide sequence: TGTGCCACAGTATCGCCGAAGTTGGGGGCAAGCAATCAGCCCCAGCATTTT. Protein sequence: CATVSPKLGASNQPQHF.

In its sample, this clonotype was seen a few times. The chain employs TRBV29-1 and TRBJ2-1; 12 bases are a match to TRBD2. Trimming took 5 bases from V and 2 from J; bases not matched to a gene: 4. Germline V gene lookup returns CDR1 SQVTM and CDR2 ANQGSEA. The CDR3 runs 15 residues. Here the CDR3 DNA reads TGCAGCGTTCGACTAGCGGGGGTCGCCTACAATGAGCAGTTCTTC. It is translated as CSVRLAGVAYNEQFF.

This clonotype was seen many times. This chain connects TRBV5-6 to TRBJ2-7, with D perhaps matching TRBD1 or TRBD2 (6 bases each). The germline gives CDR1 SGHDT, CDR2 YYEEEE. V lost 4 bases and J 0 bases, leaving 17 bases between the germline ends. The CDR3 runs to 16 residues. This chain's CDR3 is CASSPYLRDNSYEQYF. CDR3 sequence (DNA): TGTGCCAGCAGCCCCTATTTGCGGGACAACTCCTACGAGCAGTACTTC.